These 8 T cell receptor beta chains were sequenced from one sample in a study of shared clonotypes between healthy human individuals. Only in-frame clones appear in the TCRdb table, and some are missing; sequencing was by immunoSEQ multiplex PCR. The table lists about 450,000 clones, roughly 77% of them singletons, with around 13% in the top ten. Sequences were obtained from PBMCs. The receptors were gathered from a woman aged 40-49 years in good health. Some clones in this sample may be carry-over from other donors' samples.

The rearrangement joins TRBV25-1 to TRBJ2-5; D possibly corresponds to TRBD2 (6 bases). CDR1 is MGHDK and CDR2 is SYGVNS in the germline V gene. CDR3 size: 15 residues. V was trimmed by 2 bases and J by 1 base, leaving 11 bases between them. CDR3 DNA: TGTGCCAGCAGTGAACCCGGGGGAGGCCAAGAGACCCAGTACTTC. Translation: CASSEPGGGQETQYF.

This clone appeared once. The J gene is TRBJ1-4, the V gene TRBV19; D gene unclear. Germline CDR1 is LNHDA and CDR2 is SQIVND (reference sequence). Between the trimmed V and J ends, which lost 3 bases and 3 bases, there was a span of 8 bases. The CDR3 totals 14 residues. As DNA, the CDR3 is TGTGCCAGTAGTATCGGAGACTCTAATGAAAAACTGTTTTTT. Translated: CASSIGDSNEKLFF.

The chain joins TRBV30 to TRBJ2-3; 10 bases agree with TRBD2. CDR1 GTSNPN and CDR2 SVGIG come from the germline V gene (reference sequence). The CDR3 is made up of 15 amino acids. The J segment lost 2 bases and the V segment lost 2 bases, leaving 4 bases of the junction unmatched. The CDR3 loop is CAWSRLAGLTDTQYF. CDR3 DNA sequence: TGTGCCTGGAGTCGACTAGCGGGTCTCACAGATACGCAGTATTTT.

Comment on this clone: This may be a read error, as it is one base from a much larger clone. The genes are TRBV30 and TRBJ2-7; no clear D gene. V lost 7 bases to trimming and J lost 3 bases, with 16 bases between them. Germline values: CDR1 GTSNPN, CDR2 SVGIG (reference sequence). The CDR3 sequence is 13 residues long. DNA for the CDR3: TGTGCCTTTCGAGTGAGTGCCAACTACGAGCAGTACTTC. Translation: CAFRVSANYEQYF. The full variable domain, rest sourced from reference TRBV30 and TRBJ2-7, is SQTIHQWPATLVQPVGSPLSLECTVEGTSNPNLYWYRQAAGRGLQLLFYSVGIGQISSEVPQNLSASRPQDRQFILSSKKLLLSDSGFYLCAFRVSANYEQYFGPGTRLTVT.

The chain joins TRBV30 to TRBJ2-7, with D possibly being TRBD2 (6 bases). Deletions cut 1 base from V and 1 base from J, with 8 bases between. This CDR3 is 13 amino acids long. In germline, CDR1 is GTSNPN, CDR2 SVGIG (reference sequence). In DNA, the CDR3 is TGTGCCTGGAGTGCTGGGAGGTCCTACGAGCAGTACTTC. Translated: CAWSAGRSYEQYF.

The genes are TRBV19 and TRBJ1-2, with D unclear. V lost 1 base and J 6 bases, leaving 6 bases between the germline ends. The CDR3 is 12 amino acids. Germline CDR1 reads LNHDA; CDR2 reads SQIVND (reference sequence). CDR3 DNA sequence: TGTGCCAGTAGTATAGGGCAGCATGGCTACACCTTC. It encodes CASSIGQHGYTF.

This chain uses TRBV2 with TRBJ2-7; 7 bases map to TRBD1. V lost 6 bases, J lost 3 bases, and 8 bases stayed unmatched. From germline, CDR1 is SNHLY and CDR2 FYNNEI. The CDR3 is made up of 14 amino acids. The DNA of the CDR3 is TGTGCCAGCAGCGACCCGGACAGGAGCTACGAGCAGTACTTC. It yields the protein CASSDPDRSYEQYF.

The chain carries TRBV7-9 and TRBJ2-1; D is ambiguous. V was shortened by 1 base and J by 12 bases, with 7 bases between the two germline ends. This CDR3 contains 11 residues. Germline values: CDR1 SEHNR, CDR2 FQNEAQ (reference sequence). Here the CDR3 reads CASSLDERQFF. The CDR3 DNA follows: TGTGCCAGCAGCTTAGATGAAAGGCAGTTCTTC.